Following are 9 T cell receptor beta chains from one sample sequenced in a study of T cells in Graves' hyperthyroidism and ophthalmopathy. Amplified TCR beta CDR3 regions derived from RNA transcripts. The HTBI primer set drove a first-round RT-PCR of the TCR CDR3. Each CDR3 protein gets one entry after TCRdb re-called the multiplex PCR reads with MiXCR. The sample carries over 500,000 distinct CDR3 sequences, under 20% recorded once. The sample was blood. The source is a young woman with Graves' ophthalmopathy.

The chain has TRBV14 and TRBJ1-2; D not certain. The germline V gene encodes CDR1 SGHDN and CDR2 FVKESK. With 0 bases removed from V and 8 bases from J, the gap between germline ends came to 10 bases. The CDR3 runs 13 residues. Here the CDR3 DNA reads TGTGCCAGCAGCCAAGACGGGCCATGGGGCTACACCTTC. This sequence encodes CASSQDGPWGYTF.

Regarding this clonotype: A junction boundary mismatches the germline segment, possibly from a read error. This rearrangement joins TRBV19 to TRBJ1-6, with TRBD1 matching 9 bases. Germline V gives CDR1 LNHDA, CDR2 SQIVND (reference sequence). This CDR3 spans 16 amino acids. The CDR3 coding sequence is TGTGCCAGTAGTTTGACAGGGGGAAGAGTTAATACACCCCTCCACTTT. The encoded protein is CASSLTGGRVNTPLHF.

This clonotype was counted at least ten times. CDR3 sequence reads: CASSQGETRNEQFF. The CDR3 DNA reads TGTGCCAGCAGCCAGGGAGAGACAAGGAATGAGCAGTTCTTC. V usage is TRBV11-3 and J usage is TRBJ2-1, with D tentatively TRBD1 or TRBD2 (5 bases each). CDR3 length equals 14 residues. Germline V gene lookup returns CDR1 SGHNT and CDR2 YENEEA. The ends were cut back, 5 bases at V and 7 bases at J, with 15 bases in the middle.

In this sample, this clonotype turned up many times. The chain recombines TRBV28 with TRBJ2-1; D perhaps matches TRBD1 (5 bases). Looked up from germline, CDR1 is MDHEN and CDR2 is SYDVKM. This CDR3 spans 14 amino acids. The V end was cut by 1 base, the J end by 3 bases, with 7 bases between. Written as DNA, the CDR3 is TGTGCCAGCAGTTTATTAGGGGACTACAATGAGCAGTTCTTC. Protein sequence: CASSLLGDYNEQFF.

At least ten counts were recorded for this clonotype. This rearrangement joins TRBV7-9 to TRBJ2-7; 10 bases map to TRBD1. CDR3 length: 15 residues. Trimming took 1 base from V and 3 from J; bases not matched to a gene: 3. The germline gives CDR1 SEHNR, CDR2 FQNEAQ (reference sequence). CDR3 sequence: CASSLVGQGIYEQYF. CDR3 DNA sequence: TGTGCCAGCAGCTTAGTGGGACAGGGGATCTACGAGCAGTACTTC.

There are many counts of this clonotype. This chain joins TRBV7-2 and TRBJ2-7; 8 nucleotides match TRBD2. The germline gives CDR1 SGHTA, CDR2 FQGNSA. CDR3 length equals 14 residues. V shed 5 bases, J shed 7 bases, and the junction held 10 bases outside the gene matches. The CDR3 loop is CASSPAGGLQEQYF. The CDR3 DNA is TGTGCCAGCAGCCCTGCGGGGGGTCTACAAGAGCAGTACTTC.

To note about this clonotype: A read error may produce the germline difference seen at one junction end. The V call is TRBV13, the J call TRBJ2-1; D is unresolved. The CDR3 length is 15 residues. Per germline, CDR1 PRHDT and CDR2 FYEKMQ (reference sequence). CDR3 bases: TGTGCCAGCAGCGTAGGCTTGAGCTCCTACAATGAGCAGTTCTTC. It encodes CASSVGLSSYNEQFF.

This clonotype was seen at least ten times. The gene calls are TRBV30 and TRBJ2-1, with D unclear. Between the trimmed V and J ends, which lost 5 bases and 5 bases, there was a span of 7 bases. The CDR3 sequence is 11 residues long. Per germline, CDR1 GTSNPN and CDR2 SVGIG (reference sequence). CDR3 amino acids: CAWGRDNEQFF. For the CDR3, the DNA is TGTGCCTGGGGAAGGGACAATGAGCAGTTCTTC.

This clonotype has at least ten counts. The chain uses TRBV12-3 or TRBV12-4 and TRBJ2-7, with 8 bases aligning to TRBD2. The CDR3 totals 15 residues. V dropped 6 bases and J dropped 5; count of bases not matched to a gene: 12. The CDR3 DNA sequence: TGTGCCAGCAGACCTGGCCCGGGACTAGTTCACGAGCAGTACTTC. Translating it yields CASRPGPGLVHEQYF.